Listed below are T cell receptor beta chains from one sample, sequenced in a study of regulatory T cells in long-lasting Graves disease. Via MiXCR, TCRdb re-called the multiplex PCR reads, giving one row per CDR3 protein. Of approximately 400,000 distinct CDR3 sequences in the sample, under 25% were seen once. Sequencing was performed on peripheral blood mononuclear cells (PBMCs), taken when the disease was refractory, from a patient treated with antithyroid drugs. These receptors came from a female donor with Graves disease. The CDR3 runs from the conserved cysteine through the conserved F or W. Fields, in order: J gene, D gene, V gene, clone size, CDR3 DNA, CDR3 protein. D genes are given only for firm matches. Clone size is shown for a subset of rows, as once, few, many or a class of expanded clone.

J: TRBJ2-7; D: -; V: TRBV29-1; size: -; DNA: TGCAGCGTTGCCGAGGGCCACGAGCAGTACTTC; CDR3: CSVAEGHEQYF
J: TRBJ2-5; D: -; V: TRBV7-9; size: few; DNA: TGTGCCAGCAGCTTAGCGCTCTTCGGGGTAGAGACCCAGTACTTC; CDR3: CASSLALFGVETQYF
J: TRBJ1-2; D: -; V: TRBV6-5; size: -; DNA: TGTGCCAGCAGTTACTCGGCCCCTCCGCGAGGCTACACCTTC; CDR3: CASSYSAPPRGYTF
J: TRBJ2-7; D: -; V: TRBV25-1; size: -; DNA: TGTGCCAGCAGTGAACACGGGGTTTCCTACGAGCAGTACTTC; CDR3: CASSEHGVSYEQYF
J: TRBJ2-1; D: TRBD2; V: TRBV7-9; size: few; DNA: TGTGCCAGCAGCTTAGCCGGGATACTAGCGGGAGGTTACAATGAGCAGTTCTTC; CDR3: CASSLAGILAGGYNEQFF
J: TRBJ1-2; D: TRBD1; V: TRBV6-1; size: few; DNA: TGTGCCAGCAGTCCAACTGGGACAGGGAATGGCTACACCTTC; CDR3: CASSPTGTGNGYTF
J: TRBJ2-5; D: -; V: TRBV5-6; size: few; DNA: TGTGCCAGCAGCATTCAGGACAGCCGTAGGACCCAGTACTTC; CDR3: CASSIQDSRRTQYF
J: TRBJ1-5; D: TRBD1; V: TRBV28; size: many; DNA: TGTGCCAGCAGTTCGGCGGACAGGTGGAACAGCAATCAGCCCCAGCATTTT; CDR3: CASSSADRWNSNQPQHF
J: TRBJ2-7; D: -; V: TRBV5-1; size: few; DNA: TGCGCCAGCAGCCACACTATTTCCGACTACGAGCAGTACTTC; CDR3: CASSHTISDYEQYF
J: TRBJ2-7; D: -; V: TRBV6-2/TRBV6-3; size: -; DNA: TGTGCCAGCAGTTTTACGACAGGCCCGAAGTACTTC; CDR3: CASSFTTGPKYF
J: TRBJ2-5; D: TRBD2; V: TRBV7-2; size: many; DNA: TGTGCCAGCAGCTTAGATTTTTGGGGGCGCCGGACTAGCGGAGGGGAGACCCAGTACTTC; CDR3: CASSLDFWGRRTSGGETQYF
J: TRBJ2-1; D: TRBD1; V: TRBV2; size: -; DNA: TGTGCCAGCAGATTCCGGGACAGCAACAATGAGCAGTTCTTC; CDR3: CASRFRDSNNEQFF
J: TRBJ1-1; D: TRBD1; V: TRBV10-3; size: many; DNA: TGTGCCATCAGTGACGGGGGACAGCAGAACACTGAAGCTTTCTTT; CDR3: CAISDGGQQNTEAFF
J: TRBJ2-3; D: TRBD2; V: TRBV14; size: -; DNA: TGTGCCAGCAGCCAAGGCCTAGCGGGAGTCGATACGCAGTATTTT; CDR3: CASSQGLAGVDTQYF
J: TRBJ2-2; D: TRBD2; V: TRBV5-1; size: -; DNA: TGCGCCAGCAGCCCCGGGACTAGCGGGAGTAACACCGGGGAGCTGTTTTTT; CDR3: CASSPGTSGSNTGELFF
J: TRBJ1-2; D: -; V: TRBV6-1; size: few; DNA: TGTGCCAGCGAACATGGAGGGGATAACTATGGCTACACCTTC; CDR3: CASEHGGDNYGYTF
J: TRBJ1-1; D: -; V: TRBV20-1; size: few; DNA: TGCAGTGCCAGCGCCCCCTCCGGGGAAGCTTTCTTT; CDR3: CSASAPSGEAFF
J: TRBJ1-5; D: -; V: TRBV27; size: many; DNA: TGTGCCAGCGGGGACATGAGCGGCAATCAGCCCCAGCATTTT; CDR3: CASGDMSGNQPQHF
J: TRBJ1-1; D: -; V: TRBV25-1; size: few; DNA: TGTGCCAGCAGTGACCGCTACATTGGGGCTTTCTTT; CDR3: CASSDRYIGAFF
J: TRBJ2-5; D: TRBD2; V: TRBV7-9; size: -; DNA: TGTACCAGCGGAGGACTAGATCAAGAGACCCAGTACTTC; CDR3: CTSGGLDQETQYF
J: TRBJ1-2; D: -; V: TRBV20-1; size: few; DNA: TGCAGTGCTGGCCGGAGGTCAGGGGTCTATGGCTACACCTTC; CDR3: CSAGRRSGVYGYTF
J: TRBJ2-5; D: TRBD2; V: TRBV5-1; size: -; DNA: TGCGCCAGCAGCTTGATCGCTAGCGGGAGGGGAGAGACCCAGTACTTC; CDR3: CASSLIASGRGETQYF
J: TRBJ1-2; D: TRBD1; V: TRBV27; size: many; DNA: TGTGCCAGCAGTTTATTAGGACAGGGGGTTTCCTATGGCTACACCTTC; CDR3: CASSLLGQGVSYGYTF
J: TRBJ1-3; D: -; V: TRBV7-2; size: -; DNA: TGTGCCAGCAGCTTAGAAGAAGGAAACACCATATATTTT; CDR3: CASSLEEGNTIYF
J: TRBJ1-5; D: -; V: TRBV19; size: -; DNA: TGTGCCAGTAGTATCGGGGGTCAGATCAATCAGCCCCAGCATTTT; CDR3: CASSIGGQINQPQHF
J: TRBJ2-6; D: -; V: TRBV7-2; size: few; DNA: TGTGCCAGCAGCCCCGGTGTAAGGGCCAACGTCCTGACTTTC; CDR3: CASSPGVRANVLTF
J: TRBJ2-7; D: -; V: TRBV7-9; size: -; DNA: TGTGCCAGCAGCCGCCCGGTTCGGGACTCCTACGAGCAGTACTTC; CDR3: CASSRPVRDSYEQYF
J: TRBJ1-2; D: -; V: TRBV28; size: -; DNA: TGTGCCAGTAGTATAGCCGCCCGAGGTGGCTACACCTTC; CDR3: CASSIAARGGYTF
J: TRBJ2-7; D: TRBD1; V: TRBV9; size: few; DNA: TGTGCCAGCAGCCGGGGACAGCCAGGCTACGAGCAGTACTTC; CDR3: CASSRGQPGYEQYF
J: TRBJ2-5; D: -; V: TRBV20-1; size: few; DNA: TGCAGTGCTATTTTAGAGACCCAGTACTTC; CDR3: CSAILETQYF
J: TRBJ1-2; D: -; V: TRBV12-3/TRBV12-4; size: many; DNA: TGTGCCAGCAGTTTACCCCCAGGAGGATGGAACTATGGCTACACCTTC; CDR3: CASSLPPGGWNYGYTF
J: TRBJ1-4; D: -; V: TRBV11-2; size: -; DNA: TGCGCCAGCAGCCAAGATCTGGCAACTAATGAAAAACTGTTTTTT; CDR3: CASSQDLATNEKLFF
J: TRBJ1-1; D: -; V: TRBV19; size: few; DNA: TGTGCCAGCACCCCGTCGGGGGGGCGGAACACTGAAGCTTTCTTT; CDR3: CASTPSGGRNTEAFF
J: TRBJ2-4; D: TRBD1; V: TRBV7-2; size: -; DNA: TGTGCCAGCAGCTTAGTTGACAGGGGTCGATGGGTGTCCAGCATTCAGTACTTC; CDR3: CASSLVDRGRWVSSIQYF
J: TRBJ1-4; D: -; V: TRBV27; size: -; DNA: TGTGCCAGCAGTATCACAGTTGCAACTAATGAAAAACTGTTTTTT; CDR3: CASSITVATNEKLFF
J: TRBJ2-7; D: TRBD1; V: TRBV18; size: few; DNA: TGTGCCAGCTCACCGGCGCGAGGGACAGGGGTCCGCGAGCAGTACTTC; CDR3: CASSPARGTGVREQYF
J: TRBJ1-2; D: TRBD1; V: TRBV29-1; size: once; DNA: TGCAGCGTTGAAGAAGGGGGCAACTATGGCTACACCTTC; CDR3: CSVEEGGNYGYTF
J: TRBJ1-6; D: -; V: TRBV4-1; size: -; DNA: TGCGCCAGCAGCCAAGAGACAGCCTTTATTTCACCCCTCCACTTT; CDR3: CASSQETAFISPLHF
J: TRBJ1-2; D: -; V: TRBV4-2; size: -; DNA: TGTGCCAGCACCCCGAACCTGGGGCAGAACTATGGCTACACCTTC; CDR3: CASTPNLGQNYGYTF
J: TRBJ2-6; D: TRBD1; V: TRBV7-9; size: -; DNA: TGTGCCAGCAGCAGGGGACAGGGCAACTTTGGGGCCAACGTCCTGACTTTC; CDR3: CASSRGQGNFGANVLTF
J: TRBJ1-2; D: -; V: TRBV12-3/TRBV12-4; size: -; DNA: TGTGCCAGCAGTTTGGGGACCCGCAACTATAGCCACACCTTC; CDR3: CASSLGTRNYSHTF
J: TRBJ2-5; D: -; V: TRBV3-1; size: -; DNA: TGTGCCAGCAGCCAAGTTAGCGGAGGTTCATCAGAGACCCAGTACTTC; CDR3: CASSQVSGGSSETQYF
J: TRBJ2-7; D: -; V: TRBV19; size: few; DNA: TGTGCCAGTAGAGAGACGGAGTCCTACGAGCAGTACTTC; CDR3: CASRETESYEQYF
J: TRBJ1-5; D: -; V: TRBV12-3/TRBV12-4; size: -; DNA: TGTGCCAGCAGTTCTCCCACTGGGCCCCAGCATTTT; CDR3: CASSSPTGPQHF
J: TRBJ2-5; D: -; V: TRBV11-2; size: many; DNA: TGTGCCAGCAGCTTAGATAGGGGGGGTGAAGGAGAGACCCAGTACTTC; CDR3: CASSLDRGGEGETQYF
J: TRBJ2-5; D: -; V: TRBV27; size: few; DNA: TGTGCCAGCAGTTCGAGGGTCCAAGAGACCCAGTACTTC; CDR3: CASSSRVQETQYF
J: TRBJ2-5; D: TRBD1; V: TRBV10-3; size: many; DNA: TGTGCCAGCAGACAGGGTCAAGAGACCCAGTACTTC; CDR3: CASRQGQETQYF
J: TRBJ2-7; D: TRBD1; V: TRBV28; size: few; DNA: TGTGCCAGCTTCGAGACAGGGACGAGGGAGCAGTACTTC; CDR3: CASFETGTREQYF
J: TRBJ2-5; D: TRBD2; V: TRBV6-1; size: many; DNA: TGTGCCAGCTCCGTAGCGGGGCGATTGGAGACCCAGTACTTC; CDR3: CASSVAGRLETQYF
J: TRBJ2-2; D: -; V: TRBV4-3; size: -; DNA: TGCGCCAGCAGCCGCACCATGGTCACCGGGGAGCTGTTTTTT; CDR3: CASSRTMVTGELFF
J: TRBJ2-6; D: -; V: TRBV5-5; size: -; DNA: TGTGCCAGCAGCCAGCTCGGCAGGGCCAACGTCCTGACTTTC; CDR3: CASSQLGRANVLTF
J: TRBJ2-5; D: -; V: TRBV28; size: many; DNA: TGTGCCAGCAGCCCAACGATCCAAGAGACCCAGTACTTC; CDR3: CASSPTIQETQYF
J: TRBJ1-5; D: -; V: TRBV20-1; size: few; DNA: TGCAGTGCTAGACCGGGCAATCAGCCCCAGCATTTT; CDR3: CSARPGNQPQHF
J: TRBJ1-6; D: TRBD1; V: TRBV6-5; size: -; DNA: TGTGCCAGCAGTTACTCATGGACAGGGGACTATAATTCACCCCTCCACTTT; CDR3: CASSYSWTGDYNSPLHF